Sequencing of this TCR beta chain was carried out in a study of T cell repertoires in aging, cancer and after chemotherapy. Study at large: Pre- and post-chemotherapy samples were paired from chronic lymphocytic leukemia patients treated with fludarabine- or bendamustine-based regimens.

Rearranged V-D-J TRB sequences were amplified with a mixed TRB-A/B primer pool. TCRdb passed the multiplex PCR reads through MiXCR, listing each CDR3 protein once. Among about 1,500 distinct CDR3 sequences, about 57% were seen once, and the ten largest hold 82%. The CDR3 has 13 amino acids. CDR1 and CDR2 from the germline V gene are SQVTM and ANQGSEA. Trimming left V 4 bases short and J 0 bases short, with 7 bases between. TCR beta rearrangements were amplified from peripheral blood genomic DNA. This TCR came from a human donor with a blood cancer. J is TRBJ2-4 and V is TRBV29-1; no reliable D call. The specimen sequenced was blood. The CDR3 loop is CSVVAVAKNIQYF. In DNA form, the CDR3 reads TGCAGCGTTGTCGCAGTAGCCAAAAACATTCAGTACTTC.